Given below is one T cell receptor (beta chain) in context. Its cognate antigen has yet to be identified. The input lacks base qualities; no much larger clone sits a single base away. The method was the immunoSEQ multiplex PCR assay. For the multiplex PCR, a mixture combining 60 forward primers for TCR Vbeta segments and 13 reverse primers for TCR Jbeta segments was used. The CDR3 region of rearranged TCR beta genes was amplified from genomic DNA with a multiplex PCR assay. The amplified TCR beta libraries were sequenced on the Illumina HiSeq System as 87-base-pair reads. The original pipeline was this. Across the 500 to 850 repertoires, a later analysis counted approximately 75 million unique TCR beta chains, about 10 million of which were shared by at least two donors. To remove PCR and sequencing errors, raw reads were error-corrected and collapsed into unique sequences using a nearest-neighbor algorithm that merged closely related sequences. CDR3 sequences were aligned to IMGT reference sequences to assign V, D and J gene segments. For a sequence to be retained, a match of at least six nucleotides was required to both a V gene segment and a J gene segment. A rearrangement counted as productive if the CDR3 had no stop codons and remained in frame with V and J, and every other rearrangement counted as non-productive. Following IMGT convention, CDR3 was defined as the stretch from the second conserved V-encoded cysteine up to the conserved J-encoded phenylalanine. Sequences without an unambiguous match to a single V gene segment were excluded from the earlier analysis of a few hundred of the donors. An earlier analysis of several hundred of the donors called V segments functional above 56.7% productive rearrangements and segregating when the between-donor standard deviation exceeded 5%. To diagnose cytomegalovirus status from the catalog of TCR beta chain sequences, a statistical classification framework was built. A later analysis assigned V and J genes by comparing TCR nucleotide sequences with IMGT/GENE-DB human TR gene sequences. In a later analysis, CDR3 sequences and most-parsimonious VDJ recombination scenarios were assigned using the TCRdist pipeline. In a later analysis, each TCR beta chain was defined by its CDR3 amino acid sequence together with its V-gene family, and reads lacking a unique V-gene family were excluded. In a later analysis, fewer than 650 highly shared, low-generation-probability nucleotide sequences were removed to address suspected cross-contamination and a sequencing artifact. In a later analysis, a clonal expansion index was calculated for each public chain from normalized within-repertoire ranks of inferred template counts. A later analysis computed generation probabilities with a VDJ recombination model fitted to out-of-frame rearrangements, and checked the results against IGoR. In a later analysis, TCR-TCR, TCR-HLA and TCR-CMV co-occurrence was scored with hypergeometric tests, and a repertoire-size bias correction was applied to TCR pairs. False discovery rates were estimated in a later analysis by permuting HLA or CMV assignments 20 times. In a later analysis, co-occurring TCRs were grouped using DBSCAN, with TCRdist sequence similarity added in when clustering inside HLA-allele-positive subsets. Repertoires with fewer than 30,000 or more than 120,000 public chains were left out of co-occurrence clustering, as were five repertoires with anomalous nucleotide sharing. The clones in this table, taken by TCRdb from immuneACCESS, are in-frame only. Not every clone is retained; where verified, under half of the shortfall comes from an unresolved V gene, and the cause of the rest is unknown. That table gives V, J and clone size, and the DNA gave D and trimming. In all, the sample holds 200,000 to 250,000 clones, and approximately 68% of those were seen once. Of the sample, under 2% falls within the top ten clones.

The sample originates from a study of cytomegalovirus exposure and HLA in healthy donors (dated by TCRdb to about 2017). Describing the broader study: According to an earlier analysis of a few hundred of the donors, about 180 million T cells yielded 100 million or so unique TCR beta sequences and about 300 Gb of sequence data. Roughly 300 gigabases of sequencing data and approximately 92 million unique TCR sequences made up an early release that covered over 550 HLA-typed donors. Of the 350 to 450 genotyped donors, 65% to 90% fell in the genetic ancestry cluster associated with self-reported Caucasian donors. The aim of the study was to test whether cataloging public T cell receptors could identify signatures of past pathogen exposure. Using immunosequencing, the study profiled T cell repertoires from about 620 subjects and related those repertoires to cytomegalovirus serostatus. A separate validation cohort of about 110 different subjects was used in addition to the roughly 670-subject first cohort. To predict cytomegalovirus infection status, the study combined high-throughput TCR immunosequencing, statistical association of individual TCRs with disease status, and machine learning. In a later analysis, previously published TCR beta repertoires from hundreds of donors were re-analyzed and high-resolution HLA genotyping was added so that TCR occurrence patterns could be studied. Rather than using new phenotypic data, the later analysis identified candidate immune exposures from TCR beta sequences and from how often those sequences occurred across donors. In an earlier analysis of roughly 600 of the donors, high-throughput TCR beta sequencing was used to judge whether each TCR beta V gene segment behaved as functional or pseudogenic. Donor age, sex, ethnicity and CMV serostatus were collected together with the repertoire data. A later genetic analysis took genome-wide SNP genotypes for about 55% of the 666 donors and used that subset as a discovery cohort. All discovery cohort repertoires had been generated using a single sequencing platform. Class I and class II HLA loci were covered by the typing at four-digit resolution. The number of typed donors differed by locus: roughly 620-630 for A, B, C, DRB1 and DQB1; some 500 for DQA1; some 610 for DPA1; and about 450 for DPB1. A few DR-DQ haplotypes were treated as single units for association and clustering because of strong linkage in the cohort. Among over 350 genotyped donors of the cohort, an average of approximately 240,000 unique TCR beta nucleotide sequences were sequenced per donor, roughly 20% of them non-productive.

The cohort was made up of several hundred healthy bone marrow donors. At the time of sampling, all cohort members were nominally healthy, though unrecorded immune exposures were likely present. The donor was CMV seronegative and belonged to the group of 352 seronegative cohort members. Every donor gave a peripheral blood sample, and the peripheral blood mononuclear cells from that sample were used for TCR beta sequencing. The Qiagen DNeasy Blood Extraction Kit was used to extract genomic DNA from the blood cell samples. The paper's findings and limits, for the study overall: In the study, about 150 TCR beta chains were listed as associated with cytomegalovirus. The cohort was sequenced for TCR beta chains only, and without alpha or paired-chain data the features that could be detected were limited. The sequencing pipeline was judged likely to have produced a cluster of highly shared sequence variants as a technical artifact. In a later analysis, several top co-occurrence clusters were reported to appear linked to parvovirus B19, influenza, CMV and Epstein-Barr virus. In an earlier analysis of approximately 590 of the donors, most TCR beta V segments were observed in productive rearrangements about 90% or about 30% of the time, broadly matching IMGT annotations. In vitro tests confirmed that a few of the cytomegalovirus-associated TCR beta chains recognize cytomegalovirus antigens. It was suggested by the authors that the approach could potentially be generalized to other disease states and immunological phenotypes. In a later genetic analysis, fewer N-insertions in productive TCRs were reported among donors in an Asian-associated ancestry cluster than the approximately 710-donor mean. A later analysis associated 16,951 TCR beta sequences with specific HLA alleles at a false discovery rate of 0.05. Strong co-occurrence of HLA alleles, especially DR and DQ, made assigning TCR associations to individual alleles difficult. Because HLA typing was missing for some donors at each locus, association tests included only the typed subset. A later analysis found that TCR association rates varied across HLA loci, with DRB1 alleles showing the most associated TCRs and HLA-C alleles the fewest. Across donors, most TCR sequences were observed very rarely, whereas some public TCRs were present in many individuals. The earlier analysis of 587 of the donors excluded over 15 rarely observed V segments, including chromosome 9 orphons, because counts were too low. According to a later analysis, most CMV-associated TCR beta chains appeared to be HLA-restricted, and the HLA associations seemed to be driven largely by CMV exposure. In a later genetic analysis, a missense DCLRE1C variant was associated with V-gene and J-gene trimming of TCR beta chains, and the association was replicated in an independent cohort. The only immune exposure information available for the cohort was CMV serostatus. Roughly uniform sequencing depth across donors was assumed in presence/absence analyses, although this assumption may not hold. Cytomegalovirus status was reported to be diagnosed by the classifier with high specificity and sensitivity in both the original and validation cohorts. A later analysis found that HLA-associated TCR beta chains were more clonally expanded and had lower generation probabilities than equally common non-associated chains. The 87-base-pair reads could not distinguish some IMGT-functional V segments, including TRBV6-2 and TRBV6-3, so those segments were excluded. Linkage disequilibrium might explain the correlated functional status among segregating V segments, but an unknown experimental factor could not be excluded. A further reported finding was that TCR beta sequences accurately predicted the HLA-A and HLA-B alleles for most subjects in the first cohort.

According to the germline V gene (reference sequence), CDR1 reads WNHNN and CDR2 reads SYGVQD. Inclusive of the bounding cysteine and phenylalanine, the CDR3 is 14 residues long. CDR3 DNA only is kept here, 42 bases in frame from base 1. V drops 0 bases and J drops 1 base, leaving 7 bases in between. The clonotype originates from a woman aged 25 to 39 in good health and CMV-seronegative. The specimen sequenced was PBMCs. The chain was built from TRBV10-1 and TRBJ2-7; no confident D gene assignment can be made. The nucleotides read TGCGCCAGCAGTGAGTCCAGAGGATCCTACGAGCAGTACTTC. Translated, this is CASSESRGSYEQYF.